The entry below gives a single T cell receptor (beta chain) sequence along with its context. The specificity of this receptor is unknown. Nothing much larger sits one base from this clone, and base qualities are not available. Each collaborating institution followed its own protocols to collect whole blood in K2EDTA tubes. For TCRbeta analysis, collaborators shipped samples in one of three forms: frozen whole blood, isolated PBMCs, or DNA extracted from either of those sample types. This entry comes from a study of blood T cell repertoires in COVID-19 (dated by TCRdb to about 2020). About the full investigation: Samples from collaborators originated in the United States, Italy and Spain and spanned both the acute and convalescent phases of COVID-19. The prospective study material was composed of cDNA or gDNA derived from T cells, B-cell-depleted T cells, or PBMCs. Subjects who had been exposed to COVID-19, were actively infected with it, or had recovered from it provided the deeply sampled blood TCRbeta repertoires that made up the dataset. A freely available public database, intended as a resource for researchers studying the immune response to SARS-CoV-2, is where the repertoires were released. Samples were obtained from the ongoing ImmuneRACE study (first 160 participants) and from some 1,200 subjects provided by 6 global collaborators. Nearly every sample came with metadata listing a de-identified subject ID, COVID-19 status, age in years and sex. Where available, HLA class I and class II types were taken from metadata supplied by the sample provider and were not determined by assay-based typing. The study at large found these results: Clinical and demographic metadata were provided uncurated, with the amount varying by source and participant.

Clipping removes 4 bases from V and 3 bases from J, with 5 as the unmatched junction base count. From the cysteine through the phenylalanine, the CDR3 covers 14 amino acids. The sequence is cut down to CDR3 DNA, 42 bases in frame from base 1. CDR1 and CDR2, looked up from the germline V gene (reference sequence), are SGHKS and YYEKEE. TCRbeta CDR3 regions were amplified from genomic DNA using the immunoSEQ Assay, a bias-controlled multiplex PCR. Per the original workflow: The number of nucleated cells in each sample was estimated from the amplification of reference gene primers within the assay. To quantify the absolute abundance of each unique TCRbeta CDR3 rearrangement, sequence reads were collapsed and filtered. For each sample, productive Simpson clonality was calculated by taking the square root of Simpson's diversity index across productive rearrangements. This is the immuneACCESS table as TCRdb keeps it, with only in-frame sequences that have V and J called. A part of the clones is gone; compared with another copy, unresolved V genes explain less than half, and the rest is unexplained. The DNA gave D and trimming, while V, J and clone size come from that table. Across this sample there are 130,000 or so clones, with about 90% seen only once. Under 12% of the sample goes to the ten largest clones.

This TCR came from a man aged 60 to 69 with active or convalescent COVID-19. The sequenced material came from peripheral blood. Here the chain combines TRBV5-5 and TRBJ1-2, with TRBD1 identical over 8 junction bases. Here is the DNA: TGTGCCAGCAGCCGAGGGACAGGCTACTATGGCTACACCTTC. It specifies CASSRGTGYYGYTF.